This T cell receptor beta chain was recorded in a study of beta chain features in type 1 diabetes. General observations from the study: Fewer junction insertions and more nucleotide deletions appeared in type 1 diabetes patients. In every one of the four CD4+ subsets, TCRB CDR3s were moderately but significantly shorter in Type 1 diabetes patients.

CDR3 length: 12 residues. Germline CDR1 SQVTM, CDR2 ANQGSEA. The whole isolated RNA underwent reverse transcription, so sequencing captured expressed TCRB transcripts. Repertoires were generated with immunoSEQ multiplex PCR, while TCRdb's copy carries only in-frame clones and drops some. The sample shows a few hundred thousand clones, about 20% of them seen only once. This clone has more than one count but fewer than ten. The antigen is unknown. This receptor was identified in a woman aged 35 to 49 with type 1 diabetes. The sequenced material came from naive CD4+ T cells from blood. This chain uses TRBV29-1 with TRBJ2-5, with a possible D match to TRBD1 (5 bases). The J call is uncertain, as TRBJ2-7 better fits the DNA end. The CDR3 bases are TGCAGCGTTGAACAGGGTTACCACGAGCAGTACTTC. It encodes CSVEQGYHEQYF.